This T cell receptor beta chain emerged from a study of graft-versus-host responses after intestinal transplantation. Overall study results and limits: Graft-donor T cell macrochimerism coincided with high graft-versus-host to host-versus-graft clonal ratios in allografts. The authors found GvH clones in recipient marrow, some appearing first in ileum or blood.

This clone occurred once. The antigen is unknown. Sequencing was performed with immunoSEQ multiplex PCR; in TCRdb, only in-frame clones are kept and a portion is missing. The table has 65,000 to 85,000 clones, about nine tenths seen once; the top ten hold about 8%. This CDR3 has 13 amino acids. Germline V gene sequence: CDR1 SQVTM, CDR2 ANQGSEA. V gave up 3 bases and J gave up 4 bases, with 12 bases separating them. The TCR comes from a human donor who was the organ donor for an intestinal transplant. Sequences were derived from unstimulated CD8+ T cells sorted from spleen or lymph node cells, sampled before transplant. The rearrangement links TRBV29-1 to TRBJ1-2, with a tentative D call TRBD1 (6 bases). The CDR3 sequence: CSVETGASYGYTF. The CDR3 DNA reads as TGCAGCGTTGAGACGGGGGCGAGCTATGGCTACACCTTC.